Listed below are T cell receptor beta chains from one sample, sequenced in a study of regulatory T cells in long-lasting Graves disease. TCRdb reanalysed the multiplex PCR reads using MiXCR and keeps one entry per CDR3 protein. There are 400,000 or so distinct CDR3 sequences in the sample; about a quarter occur only once, and about a quarter lies in the top ten. The sample was peripheral blood mononuclear cells (PBMCs), taken when the disease was refractory, from a patient treated with antithyroid drugs. The receptors come from a female donor with Graves disease. Each CDR3 is given with its conserved first and last residue. D genes are given only for firm matches. Not all rows give a size; the values are once, few, many and, for expanded clones, a class.

J	size	V	D	DNA	CDR3
TRBJ2-6	.	TRBV19	.	TGTGCCAGTAGTTTCTTGGAGGATGGGGCCAACGTCCTGACTTTC	CASSFLEDGANVLTF
TRBJ2-7	.	TRBV27	TRBD2	TGTGCCAGCAGTTTAGGACTAGCGGGAGGGCCAGGCTACGAGCAGTACTTC	CASSLGLAGGPGYEQYF
TRBJ1-5	few	TRBV19	.	TGTGCCAGTAGTATTGCTAGCAATCAGCCCCAGCATTTT	CASSIASNQPQHF
TRBJ2-7	few	TRBV10-3	.	TGTGCCATCAGCGTAGACAGGTACTCCTACGAGCAGTACTTC	CAISVDRYSYEQYF
TRBJ2-7	few	TRBV7-3	.	TGTGCCAGCAGCTTAGGGGACCAGACGGGCGAGCAGTACTTC	CASSLGDQTGEQYF
TRBJ2-5	many	TRBV2	TRBD2	TGTGCCAGCAGTGACCCGGGACTAGCGTCAGAGACCCAGTACTTC	CASSDPGLASETQYF
TRBJ1-5	many	TRBV28	.	TGTGCCAGCAGTTTTACACGGTCGACAGTGGGCCAGCCCCAGCATTTT	CASSFTRSTVGQPQHF
TRBJ1-4	many	TRBV28	TRBD1	TGTGCCAGCAGTTCACCCGGGACAGGGAATGAAAAACTGTTTTTT	CASSSPGTGNEKLFF
TRBJ1-2	many	TRBV27	.	TGTGCCAGCAGTTTTTCCGAAACTAACTATGGCTACACCTTC	CASSFSETNYGYTF
TRBJ1-4	.	TRBV10-2	.	TGCGCCAGCAAACAGATTGCAACTAATGAAAAACTGTTTTTT	CASKQIATNEKLFF
TRBJ2-7	.	TRBV20-1	TRBD1	TGCAGTGCTAGTGAATTAACAGGGGGCGCTTACGAGCAGTACTTC	CSASELTGGAYEQYF
TRBJ2-7	many	TRBV6-1	.	TGTGCCAGCAGTGAATCCTACAGGGCGATTGCCTACGAGCAGTACTTC	CASSESYRAIAYEQYF
TRBJ2-7	few	TRBV6-2/TRBV6-3	.	TGTGCCAGCAGTTACTCGAACAGAATCTCCTACGAGCAGTACTTC	CASSYSNRISYEQYF
TRBJ2-2	many	TRBV30	.	TGTGCCTGGTACCTCCCGAGTCCCGGGGAGCTGTTTTTT	CAWYLPSPGELFF
TRBJ1-2	.	TRBV29-1	.	TGCAGCGTTGAAGATCCTGGGAGTGGCTACACCTTC	CSVEDPGSGYTF
TRBJ2-6	many	TRBV2	.	TGTGCCAGCAGTCAACTACAGGGACCTGGGGCCAACGTCCTGACTTTC	CASSQLQGPGANVLTF
TRBJ2-7	many	TRBV15	.	TGTGCCACCAGCAGAGGCGGAGGGGCTTCCTACGAGCAGTACTTC	CATSRGGGASYEQYF
TRBJ1-2	few	TRBV30	.	TGTGCCTGGAGTGTACGCGGGGGGGGCGGCTACACCTTC	CAWSVRGGGGYTF
TRBJ2-5	.	TRBV5-1	.	TGCGCCAGCACCTCCGGGTTCCAAGAGACCCAGTACTTC	CASTSGFQETQYF
TRBJ2-6	.	TRBV2	.	TGTGCCAGCAGTGATAGTCTGAGCTCTGGGGCCAACGTCCTGACTTTC	CASSDSLSSGANVLTF
TRBJ2-2	.	TRBV7-3	TRBD2	TGTGCCAGCAGCCGTAGCGGGAGGACCACCGGGGAGCTGTTTTTT	CASSRSGRTTGELFF
TRBJ1-1	many	TRBV6-4	.	TGTGCCAGCAGAGCAGAATGGTCCACTGAAGCTTTCTTT	CASRAEWSTEAFF
TRBJ2-7	few	TRBV27	TRBD2	TGTGCCAGCAGACGAGCGGGAGGATTCTCCTACGAGCAGTACTTC	CASRRAGGFSYEQYF
TRBJ2-4	.	TRBV6-2/TRBV6-3	.	TGTGCCAGCACCCCTAAACGGTGGCTAGCCAAAAACATTCAGTACTTC	CASTPKRWLAKNIQYF
TRBJ2-7	.	TRBV3-1	.	TGTGCCAGCAGCCAAGATATAGTTTCCCACGAGCAGTACTTC	CASSQDIVSHEQYF
TRBJ2-5	.	TRBV9	TRBD2	TGTGCCAGCAGCGTAGAGGCGGGAGGCGCGGAGACCCAGTACTTC	CASSVEAGGAETQYF
TRBJ2-7	many	TRBV20-1	.	TGCAGTGCTAGAGGCATCGAGCAGTACTTC	CSARGIEQYF
TRBJ2-2	.	TRBV12-3/TRBV12-4	.	TGTGCCAGCAGTTTACCGGCCAGCGCGAACACCGGGGAGCTGTTTTTT	CASSLPASANTGELFF
TRBJ2-5	many	TRBV6-1	TRBD1	TGTGCCAGCAGTACCCCCCAGGGGGCTGCGACCCAGTACTTC	CASSTPQGAATQYF